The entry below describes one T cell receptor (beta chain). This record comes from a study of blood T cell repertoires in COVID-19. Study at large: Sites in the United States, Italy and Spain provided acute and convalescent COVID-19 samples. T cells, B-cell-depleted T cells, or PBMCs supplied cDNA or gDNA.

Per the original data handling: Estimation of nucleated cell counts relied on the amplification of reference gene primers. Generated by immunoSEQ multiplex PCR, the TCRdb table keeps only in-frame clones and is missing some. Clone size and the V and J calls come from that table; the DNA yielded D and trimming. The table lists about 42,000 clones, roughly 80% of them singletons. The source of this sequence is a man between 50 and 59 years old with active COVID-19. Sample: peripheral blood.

CDR3 DNA sequence: TGTGCTAATGGGATCCCCGGGACACACGACCAAGAGACCCAGTACTTC. Translated, it gives CANGIPGTHDQETQYF. The rearrangement joins TRBV12-5 to TRBJ2-5, with a possible D match to TRBD1 (6 bases). Trimming pared 10 bases from V and 0 bases from J, leaving 21 bases between. This CDR3 comprises 16 residues. CDR1 is LGHNT and CDR2 is FRNRAP in the germline V gene.